The next 9 T cell receptor beta chains were all read from a single sample in a study of cytomegalovirus exposure and HLA in healthy donors. The PCR contained 60 Vbeta and 13 Jbeta primers. The method was immunoSEQ multiplex PCR; TCRdb's version includes in-frame clones alone and lacks a portion of them. Here the sample spans roughly 120,000 clones, roughly 15% being singletons. Specimen: PBMCs. These receptors all come from a woman aged 18-35 years in good health and CMV-seronegative.

This chain links TRBV9 with TRBJ2-3; 9 positions agree with TRBD1. The CDR3 loop spans 16 amino acids. The junction had 8 bases not matched to a gene; V was cut back by 1 base and J by 5 bases. Germline assignment: CDR1 SGDLS and CDR2 YYNGEE. CDR3 protein: CASSVWGQGGGDTQYF. CDR3 sequence (DNA): TGTGCCAGCAGCGTATGGGGACAGGGCGGAGGAGATACGCAGTATTTT.

This clone appeared a few times. The chain is built from TRBV9 and TRBJ2-7; 7 bases map to TRBD1. Germline CDR1 reads SGDLS; CDR2 reads YYNGEE. With 0 bases clipped from V and 2 bases from J, the junction kept 5 bases outside the gene matches. The CDR3 consists of 15 residues. The CDR3 reads CASSVAPGQPYEQYF. The DNA of the CDR3 is TGTGCCAGCAGCGTAGCCCCGGGACAGCCCTACGAGCAGTACTTC.

This clone turned up a few times. The CDR3 DNA sequence: TGTGCCAGCACCCGTCAGTATGGCTACACCTTC. Translation: CASTRQYGYTF. The rearrangement joins TRBV5-4 to TRBJ1-2; D remains unclear. Looked up from germline, CDR1 is SGHNT and CDR2 is YYREEE (reference sequence). The CDR3 is 11 amino acids. The ends were cut back, 6 bases at V and 5 bases at J, with 8 bases in the middle.

This clone was detected a few times. The V call is TRBV7-3, the J call TRBJ1-1; no definite D call. Between the trimmed V and J ends, which lost 1 base and 2 bases, there was a span of 5 bases. This CDR3 contains 13 residues. From germline, CDR1 is SGHTA and CDR2 FQGTGA. This CDR3 reads CASSLKINTEAFF. In nucleotides, the CDR3 is TGTGCCAGCAGCTTAAAAATAAACACTGAAGCTTTCTTT.

This CDR3 reads CASRQDYGYTF. CDR3 sequence (DNA): TGCGCCAGCAGACAGGACTATGGCTACACCTTC. This chain connects TRBV5-1 to TRBJ1-2; possible D gene TRBD1, 5 bases. V dropped 5 bases and J dropped 3 bases, with 5 bases sitting between them. Germline CDR1 is SGHRS and CDR2 is YFSETQ. The length of the CDR3 is 11 residues.

For this clone: At one of its ends the junction is not consistent with the germline gene, which may arise from a read error. The J gene is TRBJ2-7, the V gene TRBV4-2; 7 bases line up with TRBD1. The CDR3 is made up of 13 amino acids. Germline V gene sequence: CDR1 LGHNA, CDR2 YNFKEQ. The CDR3 DNA sequence: TGTGCCAGCAGCCAAGATCGAGGGGGCGAGCGGTACTTC. This codes for CASSQDRGGERYF.

The chain carries TRBV10-1 and TRBJ2-7; 8 nucleotides agree with TRBD1. J gave up 8 bases and V 3 bases, and 9 bases lay outside the gene matches. Germline CDR1 reads WNHNN; CDR2 reads SYGVQD (reference sequence). The CDR3 consists of 14 residues. The CDR3 DNA is TGCGCCAGCAGTGAATCCGGGACAGGTATCAAGCAGTACTTC. Its translation: CASSESGTGIKQYF.

This clone appeared a few times. This chain links TRBV9 with TRBJ2-7, with 7 nucleotides matching TRBD1. The CDR3 contains 15 residues. From germline, CDR1 is SGDLS and CDR2 YYNGEE. V trimming: 2 bases; J trimming: 5 bases; junction bases outside the gene matches: 10. The CDR3 sequence: CASSVDRAWSDEQYF. DNA of the CDR3: TGTGCCAGCAGCGTTGACAGGGCCTGGAGCGACGAGCAGTACTTC.

This clone was recorded a few times. The chain carries TRBV6-1 and TRBJ2-5; weak D call: TRBD2 (6 bases). This CDR3 has 14 amino acids. CDR1 is MNHNS, CDR2 SASEGT, per germline. The germline V and J ends were trimmed by 7 bases and 4 bases, with 16 bases remaining between them. CDR3 sequence reads: CASNRLGGRETQYF. In DNA, the CDR3 is TGTGCCAGCAATCGTTTGGGAGGAAGAGAGACCCAGTACTTC.